This T cell receptor beta chain was obtained from a study of blood T cell repertoires in COVID-19. Study background: Whether acute or convalescent, the COVID-19 samples came from the United States, Italy and Spain.

Sequenced by immunoSEQ multiplex PCR; TCRdb stores in-frame clones only, minus some. The sample holds roughly 180,000 clones, roughly 79% seen once. The sample was peripheral blood. The clonotype was recovered from a woman in her 40s with COVID-19, enrolled during active disease.

The CDR3 loop is CASSIHTSGAYNEQFF. The CDR3 coding sequence is TGTGCCAGCAGCATACACACTAGCGGGGCCTACAATGAGCAGTTCTTC. This chain connects TRBV5-6 to TRBJ2-1; 10 positions agree with TRBD2. Trimming cost V 4 bases and J 2 bases; bases outside gene matches: 6. This CDR3 spans 16 amino acids. Germline CDR1 reads SGHDT; CDR2 reads YYEEEE.